This T cell receptor (beta chain) was recorded in a study of PD-1 blockade in classical Hodgkin lymphoma. The study's findings and limits: Factors driving the repertoire differences, possibly disease activity or prior therapy, remain undefined. Newly diagnosed and completely responding patients shared comparable baseline diversity. Later analyses included only patients treated at least 1 year post-ASCT.

Regarding this clone: Antigen specificity is unknown.

Profiling relied on immunoSEQ multiplex PCR, and the TCRdb table lists in-frame clones only, not all of them. Of approximately 60,000 clones listed, roughly nine tenths are singletons. Germline V gene sequence: CDR1 SGHNT, CDR2 YYREEE (reference sequence). The CDR3 spans 16 residues. With 4 bases clipped from V and 9 bases from J, the junction kept 9 bases outside the gene matches. Exposure to brentuximab vedotin varied, and each patient had relapsed following autologous stem cell transplantation. Complete response, partial response or progressive disease constituted the best response categories observed.

Here the sequenced sample was peripheral blood mononuclear cells (PBMCs), taken at baseline. The chain is built from TRBV5-4 and TRBJ2-1, with 14 bases that match TRBD2. This TCR derives from a human donor with classical Hodgkin lymphoma. The CDR3 reads CASSPQGLAGAVEQFF. The DNA for the CDR3 is TGTGCCAGCAGCCCTCAGGGACTAGCGGGAGCCGTTGAGCAGTTCTTC.